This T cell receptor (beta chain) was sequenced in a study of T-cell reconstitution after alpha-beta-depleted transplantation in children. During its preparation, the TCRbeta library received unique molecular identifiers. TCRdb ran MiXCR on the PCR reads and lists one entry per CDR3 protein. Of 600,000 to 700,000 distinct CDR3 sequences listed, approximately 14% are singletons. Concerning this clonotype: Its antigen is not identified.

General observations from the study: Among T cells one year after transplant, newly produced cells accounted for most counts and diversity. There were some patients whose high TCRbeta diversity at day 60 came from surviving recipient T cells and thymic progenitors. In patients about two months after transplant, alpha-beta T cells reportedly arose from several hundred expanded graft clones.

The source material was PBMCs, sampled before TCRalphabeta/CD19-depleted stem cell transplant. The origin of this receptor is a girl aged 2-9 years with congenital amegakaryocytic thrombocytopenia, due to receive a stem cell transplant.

CDR3 DNA sequence: TGCAGTGCTAGCAGAGGGGCTGGAGTAGAGACCCAGTACTTC. Protein sequence: CSASRGAGVETQYF. The V and J genes are TRBV20-1 and TRBJ2-5; the D gene could be TRBD1 or TRBD2 (5 bases each). Germline CDR1 DFQATT, CDR2 SNEGSKA (reference sequence). Trimming cost V 3 bases and J 4 bases, with 15 bases left between them. The CDR3 length is 14 residues.